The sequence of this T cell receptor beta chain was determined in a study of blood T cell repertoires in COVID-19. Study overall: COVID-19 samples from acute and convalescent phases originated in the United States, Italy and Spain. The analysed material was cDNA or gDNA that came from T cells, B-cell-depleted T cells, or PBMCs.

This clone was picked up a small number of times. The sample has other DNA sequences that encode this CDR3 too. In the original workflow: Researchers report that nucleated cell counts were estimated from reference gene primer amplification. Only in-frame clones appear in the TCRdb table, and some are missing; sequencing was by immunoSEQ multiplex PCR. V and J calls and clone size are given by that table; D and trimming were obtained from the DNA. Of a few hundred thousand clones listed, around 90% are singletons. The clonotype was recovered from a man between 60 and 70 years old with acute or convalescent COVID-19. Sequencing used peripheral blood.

CDR3 region: CASSPRQNTEAFF. In DNA, the CDR3 is TGTGCCAGCTCACCGAGACAGAACACTGAAGCTTTCTTT. The V call is TRBV18, the J call TRBJ1-1; D not certain. The CDR3 loop spans 13 amino acids. Trimming took 3 bases from V and 1 from J, leaving 6 bases between them. The germline V gene encodes CDR1 KGHSH and CDR2 LQKENI. The full variable domain, with the rest looked up from reference TRBV18 and TRBJ1-1, is NAGVMQNPRHLVRRRGQEARLRCSPMKGHSHVYWYRQLPEEGLKFMVYLQKENIIDESGMPKERFSAEFPKEGPSILRIQQVVRGDSAAYFCASSPRQNTEAFFGQGTRLTVV.